A single sample is the source of the 9 T cell receptor beta chains below, sequenced in a study of CD8+ T cells in alopecia areata. Isolated RNA was reverse transcribed into cDNA used as the sequencing template. Produced via immunoSEQ multiplex PCR; TCRdb's table is partial and in-frame only. This sample has some 110,000 clones, with approximately 60% found just once. The material sequenced was CD4+ T cells sorted from blood. The origin of the receptors is a human donor in good health.

This chain joins TRBV29-1 and TRBJ1-1; possibly TRBD1 for D (5 bases). This CDR3 is 13 amino acids long. Germline CDR1 is SQVTM and CDR2 is ANQGSEA. Between the trimmed V and J ends, which lost 6 bases and 5 bases, there was a span of 16 bases. In DNA, the CDR3 is TGCAGCGTCGCAGGGCGATCCCAAACTGAAGCTTTCTTT. Protein sequence: CSVAGRSQTEAFF.

This clone has just one count. The rearrangement links TRBV29-1 to TRBJ2-5, with 8 bases identical to TRBD2. The CDR3 has 13 residues. Unmatched junction bases numbered 7, after V lost 6 bases and J lost 4 bases. Germline CDR1 and CDR2: SQVTM and ANQGSEA. CDR3 region: CSVDGRGLETQYF. CDR3 in DNA: TGCAGCGTCGACGGGAGGGGGTTAGAGACCCAGTACTTC.

This rearrangement joins TRBV10-2 to TRBJ1-2; no clear D gene. The V end lost 6 bases, the J end lost 5 bases, and 10 bases lay between the germline ends. CDR1 WSHSY and CDR2 SAAADI come from the germline V gene. CDR3 length: 12 amino acids. CDR3 in amino acids: CASRTDGYGYTF. CDR3 nucleotide sequence: TGCGCCAGCAGAACGGACGGGTATGGCTACACCTTC.

The genes are TRBV5-1 and TRBJ2-5, with 7 bases that match TRBD2. The CDR3 is made up of 16 amino acids. Per the germline V gene, CDR1 is SGHRS and CDR2 is YFSETQ. V lost 6 bases to trimming and J lost 5 bases; unmatched junction nucleotides: 16. CDR3 nucleotides: TGCGCCAGCACCCTGGGCGCTAGCGGCTTGGGTGAGACCCAGTACTTC. Its protein product is CASTLGASGLGETQYF.

This clone was seen a few times. The chain links TRBV7-7 to TRBJ2-3; D might be TRBD2 (5 bases). Deletions cut 0 bases from V and 4 bases from J, with 5 bases between. CDR3 length: 13 amino acids. From germline, CDR1 is SSHAT and CDR2 FNYEAQ (reference sequence). In nucleotides, the CDR3 is TGTGCCAGCAGCTTAGCGGAGGCAGATACGCAGTATTTT. It codes for CASSLAEADTQYF.

The sample holds one count of this clone. The genes are TRBV25-1 and TRBJ1-4, with TRBD1 identical over 9 bases. Germline CDR1 reads MGHDK; CDR2 reads SYGVNS. J was trimmed by 8 bases and V by 2 bases; bases with no gene match: 12. This CDR3 comprises 17 residues. The CDR3 bases are TGTGCCAGCAGTGAAACCAAGCAGGGACAGGGACGAGAAAAACTGTTTTTT. This encodes CASSETKQGQGREKLFF.

Many counts were recorded for this clone. The chain combines TRBV7-9 with TRBJ2-3; D is uncertain. V was pared by 4 bases and J by 2 bases, with 4 bases between. This CDR3 contains 12 residues. Per the germline V gene, CDR1 is SEHNR and CDR2 is FQNEAQ (reference sequence). CDR3 loop: CASSSTTDTQYF. The CDR3 DNA sequence: TGTGCCAGCAGCTCGACCACAGATACGCAGTATTTT.

V usage is TRBV5-1 and J usage is TRBJ2-5; 15 nucleotides agree with TRBD2. The CDR3 has 16 residues. Germline V gene lookup returns CDR1 SGHRS and CDR2 YFSETQ. Germline trimming cut 4 bases from V and 5 bases from J; bases unmatched to any gene: 6. CDR3 loop: CASSTGTSGGLETQYF. The CDR3 DNA is TGCGCCAGCAGCACCGGGACTAGCGGGGGGCTGGAGACCCAGTACTTC.

The chain combines TRBV7-9 with TRBJ2-1; possibly TRBD1 for D (5 bases). Per germline, CDR1 SEHNR and CDR2 FQNEAQ (reference sequence). The CDR3 is 13 amino acids. Trimming pared 5 bases from V and 15 bases from J, leaving 20 bases between. The CDR3 loop reads CASSAGWQGERFF. The DNA for the CDR3 is TGTGCCAGCAGCGCAGGTTGGCAGGGCGAACGGTTCTTC.